The next 18 T cell receptor beta chains were all read from a single sample in a study of post-analysis software for immune sequencing data. cDNA libraries for TCR beta contained unique molecular identifiers. TCRdb re-called the PCR reads through MiXCR, storing one row per CDR3 protein. Of 740,000 or so distinct CDR3 sequences listed, 53% are singletons. Study-level points and caveats: Five or six TRBV segments, TRBV5-6, TRBV5-1 and TRBV20-1 among them, were found more frequent in patients than controls.

Their target antigens are unknown. Sequences were obtained from blood. The receptors come from a girl aged 10 to 17 with multiple sclerosis.

The chain employs TRBV27 and TRBJ2-5; 8 bases align to TRBD1. The DNA end is more similar to TRBJ2-7, so the J call may be wrong. The germline gives CDR1 MNHEY, CDR2 SMNVEV (reference sequence). CDR3 size: 16 residues. CDR3 amino acids: CASSSTPRTGNYEQYF. The CDR3 nucleotides read TGTGCCAGCAGTTCCACTCCTAGGACAGGGAACTACGAGCAGTACTTC.

This clonotype showed up just once. At one end, the junction sequence differs from germline, possibly due to a read error. The chain employs TRBV2 and TRBJ2-5; D gene unclear. Germline CDR1 SNHLY, CDR2 FYNNEI. The length of the CDR3 is 15 residues. The CDR3 loop is CASIMRLVYQGTQYF. CDR3 in DNA: TGTGCCAGCATAATGCGCTTGGTGTACCAAGGGACCCAGTACTTC.

This clonotype was counted only a few times. The rearrangement joins TRBV5-1 to TRBJ2-4; TRBD1 aligns across 7 bases. Unmatched junction bases numbered 9, after V lost 0 bases and J lost 6 bases. CDR1 and CDR2 (germline): SGHRS, YFSETQ. This CDR3 region has 16 residues. The CDR3: CASSLGNPGQSNIQYF. CDR3 DNA sequence: TGCGCCAGCAGCTTGGGAAATCCGGGACAGTCAAACATTCAGTACTTC.

The chain combines TRBV12-3 or TRBV12-4 with TRBJ1-1, with D possibly TRBD1 on 6 matching bases. The V and J ends lost 6 bases and 0 bases respectively, with 11 bases between them. This CDR3 contains 14 residues. Here the CDR3 DNA reads TGTGCCAGCAGATGGACAGCCATGAACACTGAAGCTTTCTTT. It codes for CASRWTAMNTEAFF.

This clonotype was seen a handful of times. The chain links TRBV20-1 to TRBJ2-7; 14 nucleotides match TRBD2. This CDR3 has 16 residues. Germline V lookup: CDR1 DFQATT, CDR2 SNEGSKA (reference sequence). After removal of 1 base from V and 5 bases from J, the junction contained 7 bases not matched to a gene. CDR3 region: CSARGTSGRIGHEQYF. As DNA, the CDR3 is TGCAGTGCTAGAGGGACTAGCGGGAGGATCGGCCACGAGCAGTACTTC.

The V call is TRBV6-1, the J call TRBJ1-1; D remains unclear. V lost 7 bases, J lost 1 base, and 22 bases lay in between. This CDR3 spans 17 amino acids. Germline-derived CDR1 and CDR2 are MNHNS and SASEGT. CDR3 loop: CASTQLSWASGNTEAFF. CDR3 in DNA: TGTGCCAGCACCCAATTAAGTTGGGCGTCTGGGAACACTGAAGCTTTCTTT.

The chain uses TRBV4-1 and TRBJ2-4, with D perhaps matching TRBD1 (6 bases). Germline loops: CDR1 MGHRA, CDR2 YSYEKL. Trimming took 0 bases from V and 15 from J, leaving 12 bases between them. CDR3 length: 12 amino acids. The CDR3 bases are TGCGCCAGCAGCCAAGAGACCGGGACACTGTACTTC. This sequence encodes CASSQETGTLYF.

This clonotype has a handful of counts. This chain's CDR3 is CAMASGANVLTF. CDR3 DNA: TGTGCCATGGCCTCTGGGGCCAACGTCCTGACTTTC. This chain connects TRBV10-3 to TRBJ2-6; D not certain. The CDR3 covers 12 residues. Between the trimmed V and J ends, which lost 9 bases and 0 bases, there was a span of 3 bases. Looked up from germline, CDR1 is ENHRY and CDR2 is SYGVKD.

This clonotype was detected only once. One end of the junction fails to match germline, which may point to a read error. The chain carries TRBV6-5 and TRBJ2-4; a weak D match, TRBD2 (6 bases). This CDR3 contains 15 residues. Germline lookup yields CDR1 MNHEY and CDR2 SVGAGI. The CDR3 DNA follows: TGTGCCAACAGTGCCCCGGGGGAGGCCAAAAACATTCAGTACTTC. Amino acid sequence: CANSAPGEAKNIQYF.

This clonotype was observed a handful of times. This rearrangement joins TRBV6-5 to TRBJ2-5; possibly TRBD2 for D (5 bases). This CDR3 region has 13 residues. Germline CDR1 reads MNHEY; CDR2 reads SVGAGI. V shed 6 bases and J shed 2 bases, with 10 bases lying between them. The DNA of the CDR3 is TGTGCCAGCAGGAGGGTGTATCAAGAGACCCAGTACTTC. Its translation: CASRRVYQETQYF.

The chain has TRBV6-1 and TRBJ2-6; the D is unclear. CDR3 length: 18 residues. Trimming removed 6 bases from V and 0 bases from J, with 18 bases in between. The germline V gene has CDR1 MNHNS and CDR2 SASEGT. The CDR3 reads CASSPLPARFSGANVLTF. DNA of the CDR3: TGTGCCAGCAGCCCCCTACCCGCGAGATTCTCTGGGGCCAACGTCCTGACTTTC.

This chain links TRBV6-2 or TRBV6-3 with TRBJ2-7, with 15 positions matching TRBD2. Germline loops: CDR1 MNHEY, CDR2 SVGEGT. This CDR3 comprises 17 residues. J gave up 5 bases and V 2 bases, and 7 bases lay outside the gene matches. DNA of the CDR3: TGTGCCAGCAGTTACGTCTCCGGGACTAGCGGGAGGAACGAGCAGTACTTC. It encodes CASSYVSGTSGRNEQYF.

The chain couples TRBV4-2 to TRBJ2-7; D is unresolved. The germline V gene has CDR1 LGHNA and CDR2 YNFKEQ. Trimming stripped 0 bases from V and 0 bases from J, with 9 bases between. The CDR3 is 15 amino acids. As DNA, the CDR3 is TGTGCCAGCAGCCAAGATTTCGAGTCCTCCTACGAGCAGTACTTC. As protein: CASSQDFESSYEQYF.

This chain joins TRBV5-1 and TRBJ2-1, with D unresolved. The CDR3 spans 12 residues. Germline V CDR1 and CDR2: SGHRS, YFSETQ. V dropped 4 bases and J dropped 10 bases, with 12 bases sitting between them. The CDR3 nucleotides are TGCGCCAGCAGCCACGACGGTCTAGAGCAGTTCTTC. Amino acids: CASSHDGLEQFF.

This sequence joins TRBV4-1 and TRBJ1-2, with D possibly TRBD1 on 5 matching bases. Per the germline V gene, CDR1 is MGHRA and CDR2 is YSYEKL. V gave up 1 base and J gave up 2 bases, with 8 bases separating them. The CDR3 runs to 14 residues. The CDR3 DNA sequence: TGCGCCAGCAGCCAAGTTGGGGGAAACTATGGCTACACCTTC. This gives the protein CASSQVGGNYGYTF.

This clonotype was picked up a small number of times. The chain combines TRBV14 with TRBJ1-1; 10 positions match TRBD1. Germline loops: CDR1 SGHDN, CDR2 FVKESK. CDR3 length equals 16 residues. V lost 0 bases, J lost 3 bases, and 4 bases stayed unmatched. CDR3 amino acids: CASSQDWTGGYTEAFF. The CDR3 region has the DNA TGTGCCAGCAGCCAAGACTGGACAGGGGGTTACACTGAAGCTTTCTTT. Full variable domain (rest looked up from reference TRBV14 and TRBJ1-1): EAGVTQFPSHSVIEKGQTVTLRCDPISGHDNLYWYRRVMGKEIKFLLHFVKESKQDESGMPNNRFLAERTGGTYSTLKVQPAELEDSGVYFCASSQDWTGGYTEAFFGQGTRLTVV.

This clonotype appeared a single time. The chain couples TRBV12-3 or TRBV12-4 to TRBJ1-5; no clear D gene. The CDR3 has 16 residues. Trimming removed 4 bases at V and 5 bases at J, with 18 bases between. For the CDR3, the DNA is TGTGCCAGCAGTTCCCGGGAATTGAATGCCTATCAGCCCCAGCATTTT. This translates into CASSSRELNAYQPQHF.

J is TRBJ2-1 and V is TRBV29-1, with D hard to call. The CDR3 consists of 11 residues. In germline, CDR1 is SQVTM, CDR2 ANQGSEA. V gave up 2 bases and J gave up 7 bases, with 6 bases separating them. The CDR3 bases are TGCAGCGTTGAATCGCTGAATGAGCAGTTCTTC. Amino acids: CSVESLNEQFF.